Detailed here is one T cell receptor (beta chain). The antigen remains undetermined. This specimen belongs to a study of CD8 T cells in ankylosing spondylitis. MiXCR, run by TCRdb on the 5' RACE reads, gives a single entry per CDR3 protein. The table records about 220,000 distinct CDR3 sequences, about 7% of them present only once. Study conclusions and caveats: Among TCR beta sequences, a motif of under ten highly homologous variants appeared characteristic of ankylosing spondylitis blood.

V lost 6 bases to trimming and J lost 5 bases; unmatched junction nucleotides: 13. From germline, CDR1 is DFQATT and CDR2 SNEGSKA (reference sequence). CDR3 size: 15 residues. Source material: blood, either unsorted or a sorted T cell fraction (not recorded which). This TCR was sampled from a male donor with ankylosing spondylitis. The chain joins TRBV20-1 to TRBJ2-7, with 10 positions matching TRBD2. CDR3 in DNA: TGCAGTGCCCAAGCGGGGACTAGCGTCGGCCACGAGCAGTACTTC. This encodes CSAQAGTSVGHEQYF.